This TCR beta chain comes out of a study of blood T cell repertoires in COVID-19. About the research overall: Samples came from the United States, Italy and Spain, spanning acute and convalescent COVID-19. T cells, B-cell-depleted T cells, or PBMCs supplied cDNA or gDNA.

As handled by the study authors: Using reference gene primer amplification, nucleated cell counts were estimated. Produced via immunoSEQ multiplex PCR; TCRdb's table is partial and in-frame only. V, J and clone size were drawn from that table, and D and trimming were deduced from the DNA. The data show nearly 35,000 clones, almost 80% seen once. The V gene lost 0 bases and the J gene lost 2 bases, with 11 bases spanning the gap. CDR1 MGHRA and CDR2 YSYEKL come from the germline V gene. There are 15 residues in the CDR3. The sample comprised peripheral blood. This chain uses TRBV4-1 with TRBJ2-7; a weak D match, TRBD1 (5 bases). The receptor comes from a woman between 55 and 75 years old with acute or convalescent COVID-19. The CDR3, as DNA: TGCGCCAGCAGCCAAGATTGGACACATGCCTACGAGCAGTACTTC. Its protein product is CASSQDWTHAYEQYF.